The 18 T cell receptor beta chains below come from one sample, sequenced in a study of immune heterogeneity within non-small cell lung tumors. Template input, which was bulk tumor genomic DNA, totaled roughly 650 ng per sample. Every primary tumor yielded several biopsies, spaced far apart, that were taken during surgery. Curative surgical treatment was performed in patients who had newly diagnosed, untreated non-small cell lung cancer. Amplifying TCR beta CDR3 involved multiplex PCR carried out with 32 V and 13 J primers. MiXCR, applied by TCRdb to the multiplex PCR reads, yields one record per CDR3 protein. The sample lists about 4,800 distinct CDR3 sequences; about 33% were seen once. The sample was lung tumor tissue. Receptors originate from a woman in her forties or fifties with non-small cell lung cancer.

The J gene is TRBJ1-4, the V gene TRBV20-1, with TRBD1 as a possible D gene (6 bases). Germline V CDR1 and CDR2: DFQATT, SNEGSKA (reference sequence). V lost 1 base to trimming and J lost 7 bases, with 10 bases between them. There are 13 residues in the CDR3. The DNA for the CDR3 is TGCAGTGCTAGAGCAGGGGCCTCTGAAAAACTGTTTTTT. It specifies CSARAGASEKLFF.

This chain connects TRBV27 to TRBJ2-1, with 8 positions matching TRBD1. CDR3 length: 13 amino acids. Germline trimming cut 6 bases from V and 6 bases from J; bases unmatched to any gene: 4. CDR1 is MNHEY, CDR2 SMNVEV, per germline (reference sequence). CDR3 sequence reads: CASRTGAVNEQFF. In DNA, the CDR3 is TGTGCCAGCAGGACAGGGGCGGTCAATGAGCAGTTCTTC.

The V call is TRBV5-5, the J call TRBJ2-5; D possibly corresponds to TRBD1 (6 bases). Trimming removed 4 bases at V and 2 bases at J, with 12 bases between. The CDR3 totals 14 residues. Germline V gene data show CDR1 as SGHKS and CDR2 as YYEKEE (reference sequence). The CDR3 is CASSRTGFQETQYF. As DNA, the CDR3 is TGTGCCAGCAGCCGTACAGGGTTTCAAGAGACCCAGTACTTC.

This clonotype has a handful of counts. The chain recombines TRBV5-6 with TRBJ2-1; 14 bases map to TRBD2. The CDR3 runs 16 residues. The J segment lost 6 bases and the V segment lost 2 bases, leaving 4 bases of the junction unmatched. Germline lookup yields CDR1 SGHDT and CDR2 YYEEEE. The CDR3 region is CASSFFGLAGGNEQFF. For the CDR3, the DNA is TGTGCCAGCAGCTTTTTCGGACTAGCGGGAGGCAATGAGCAGTTCTTC.

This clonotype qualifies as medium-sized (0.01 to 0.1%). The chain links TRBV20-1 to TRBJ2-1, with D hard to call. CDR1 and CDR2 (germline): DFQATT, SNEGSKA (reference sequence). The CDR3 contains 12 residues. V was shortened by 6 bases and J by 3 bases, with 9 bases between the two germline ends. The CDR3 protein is CSAPKDYNEQFF. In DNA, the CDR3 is TGCAGTGCCCCCAAGGACTACAATGAGCAGTTCTTC.

The CDR3 bases are TGCGCCAGCAGTGAGGGGCAGTGGAGTGGCTACACCTTC. Protein product: CASSEGQWSGYTF. The chain employs TRBV10-2 and TRBJ1-2; D remains ambiguous. CDR3 length: 13 amino acids. Trimming removed 2 bases at V and 7 bases at J, with 11 bases between. Germline CDR1 and CDR2: WSHSY and SAAADI.

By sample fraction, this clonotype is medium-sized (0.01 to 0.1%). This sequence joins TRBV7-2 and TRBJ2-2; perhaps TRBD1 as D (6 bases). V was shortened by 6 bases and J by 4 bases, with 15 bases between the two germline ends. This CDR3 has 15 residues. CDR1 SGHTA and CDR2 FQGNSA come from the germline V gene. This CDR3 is CASSKQGAGTGELFF. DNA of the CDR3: TGTGCCAGCAGTAAACAGGGTGCTGGCACCGGGGAGCTGTTTTTT.

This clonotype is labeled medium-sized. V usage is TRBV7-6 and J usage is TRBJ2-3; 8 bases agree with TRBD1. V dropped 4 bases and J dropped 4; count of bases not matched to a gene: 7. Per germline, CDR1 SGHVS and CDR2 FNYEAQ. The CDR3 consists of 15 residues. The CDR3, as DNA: TGTGCCAGCAGCTCAAACAGGGGGAACTCAGATACGCAGTATTTT. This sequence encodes CASSSNRGNSDTQYF.

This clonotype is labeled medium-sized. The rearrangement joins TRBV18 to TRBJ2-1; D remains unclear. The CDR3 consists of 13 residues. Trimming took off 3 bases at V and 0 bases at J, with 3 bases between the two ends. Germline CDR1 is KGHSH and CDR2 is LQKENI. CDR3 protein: CASSPPSYNEQFF. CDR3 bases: TGTGCCAGCTCACCCCCCTCCTACAATGAGCAGTTCTTC.

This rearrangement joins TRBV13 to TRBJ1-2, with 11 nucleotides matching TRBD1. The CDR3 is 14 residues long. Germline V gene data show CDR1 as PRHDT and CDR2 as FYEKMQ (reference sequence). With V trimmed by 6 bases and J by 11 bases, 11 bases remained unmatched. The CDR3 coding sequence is TGTGCCAGCAGTTTTGGACAGGGGGCGCGGAAATACACCTTC. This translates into CASSFGQGARKYTF.

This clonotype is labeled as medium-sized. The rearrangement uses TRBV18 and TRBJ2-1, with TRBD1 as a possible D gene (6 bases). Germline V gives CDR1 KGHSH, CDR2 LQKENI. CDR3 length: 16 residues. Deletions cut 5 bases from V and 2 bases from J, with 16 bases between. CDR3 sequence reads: CASSYPRDMTYNEQFF. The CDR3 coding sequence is TGTGCCAGCTCATATCCCCGGGACATGACCTACAATGAGCAGTTCTTC.

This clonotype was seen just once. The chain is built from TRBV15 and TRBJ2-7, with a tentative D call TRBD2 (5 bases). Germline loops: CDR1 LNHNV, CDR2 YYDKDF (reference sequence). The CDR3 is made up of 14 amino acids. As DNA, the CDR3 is TGTGCAAACAGCAGGACTCTCGGAGGTATCGAGCAGTACTTC. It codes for CANSRTLGGIEQYF.

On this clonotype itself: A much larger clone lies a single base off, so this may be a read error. The CDR3 spells CSTSRDQGQGVGQPQHF. Here the CDR3 DNA reads TGTTCCACCAGCAGAGATCAGGGACAAGGGGTAGGGCAGCCCCAGCATTTT. This chain connects TRBV15 to TRBJ1-5, with D perhaps matching TRBD1 (6 bases). The CDR3 runs to 17 residues. Looked up from germline, CDR1 is LNHNV and CDR2 is YYDKDF (reference sequence).

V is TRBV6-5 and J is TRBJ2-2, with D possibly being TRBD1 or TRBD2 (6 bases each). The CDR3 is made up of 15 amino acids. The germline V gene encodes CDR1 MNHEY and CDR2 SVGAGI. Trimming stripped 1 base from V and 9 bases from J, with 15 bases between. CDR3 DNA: TGTGCCAGCAGTTACTGGGGGGCTGAGGGCCGGGAGCTGTTTTTT. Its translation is CASSYWGAEGRELFF.

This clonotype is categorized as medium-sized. The CDR3 is CASSPPGAASTDTQYF. CDR3 DNA: TGCGCCAGCAGCCCTCCGGGGGCGGCTAGCACAGATACGCAGTATTTT. The chain has TRBV5-1 and TRBJ2-3, with D perhaps given as TRBD1 or TRBD2 (6 bases each). CDR1 is SGHRS and CDR2 is YFSETQ in the germline V gene. CDR3 length: 16 amino acids. With 4 bases removed from V and 0 bases from J, the gap between germline ends came to 15 bases. Drawing the rest from reference TRBV5-1 and TRBJ2-3, the complete variable domain is KAGVTQTPRYLIKTRGQQVTLSCSPISGHRSVSWYQQTPGQGLQFLFEYFSETQRNKGNFPGRFSGRQFSNSRSEMNVSTLELGDSALYLCASSPPGAASTDTQYFGPGTRLTVL.

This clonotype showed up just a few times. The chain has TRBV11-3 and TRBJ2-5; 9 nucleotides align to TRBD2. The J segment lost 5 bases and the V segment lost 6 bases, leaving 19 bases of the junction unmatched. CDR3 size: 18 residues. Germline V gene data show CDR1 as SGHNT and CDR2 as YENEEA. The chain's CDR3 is CASRFPLAGKCWRETQYF. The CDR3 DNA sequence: TGTGCCAGCAGATTCCCGCTAGCGGGAAAGTGTTGGCGGGAGACCCAGTACTTC. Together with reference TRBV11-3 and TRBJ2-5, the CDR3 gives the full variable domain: EAGVVQSPRYKIIEKKQPVAFWCNPISGHNTLYWYLQNLGQGPELLIRYENEEAVDDSQLPKDRFSAERLKGVDSTLKIQPAELGDSAVYLCASRFPLAGKCWRETQYFGPGTRLLVL.

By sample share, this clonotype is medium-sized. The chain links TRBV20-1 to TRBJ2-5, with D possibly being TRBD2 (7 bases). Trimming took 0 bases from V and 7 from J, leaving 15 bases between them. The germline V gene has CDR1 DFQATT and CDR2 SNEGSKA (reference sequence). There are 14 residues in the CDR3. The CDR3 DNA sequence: TGCAGTGCTAGAGAGTGGGGGGGGCGGGGGACCCAGTACTTC. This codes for CSAREWGGRGTQYF.

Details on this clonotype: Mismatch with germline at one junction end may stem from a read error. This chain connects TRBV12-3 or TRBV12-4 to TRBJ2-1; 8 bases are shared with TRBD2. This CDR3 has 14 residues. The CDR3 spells CASIPTSGDNDQFF. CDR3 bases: TGTGCCAGCATCCCTACTAGCGGAGACAATGATCAGTTCTTC.